The TCR beta chain described here comes from a study of blood T cell repertoires in COVID-19. Study-wide background: Samples came from the United States, Italy and Spain, spanning acute and convalescent COVID-19. T cells, B-cell-depleted T cells, or PBMCs provided the cDNA or gDNA that served as material.

Original analysis: Estimated nucleated cell counts came from reference gene primer amplification. Method: immunoSEQ multiplex PCR; TCRdb's copy keeps in-frame clones and lacks some. The D gene and trimming were derived from the DNA, and the V and J assignments and clone size from that table. The sample consists of some 130,000 clones, around four fifths of them appearing once. The clonotype comes from a man aged 55 to 69 who had recovered from COVID-19. The specimen was peripheral blood.

The CDR3 nucleotides read TGTGCCACCGCCGGGACTAACACAGATACGCAGTATTTT. This sequence encodes CATAGTNTDTQYF. This chain connects TRBV2 to TRBJ2-3; TRBD2 matches 7 bases. J lost 2 bases, V lost 10 bases, and 6 bases had no gene match. This CDR3 has 13 amino acids. Germline V gene sequence: CDR1 SNHLY, CDR2 FYNNEI.